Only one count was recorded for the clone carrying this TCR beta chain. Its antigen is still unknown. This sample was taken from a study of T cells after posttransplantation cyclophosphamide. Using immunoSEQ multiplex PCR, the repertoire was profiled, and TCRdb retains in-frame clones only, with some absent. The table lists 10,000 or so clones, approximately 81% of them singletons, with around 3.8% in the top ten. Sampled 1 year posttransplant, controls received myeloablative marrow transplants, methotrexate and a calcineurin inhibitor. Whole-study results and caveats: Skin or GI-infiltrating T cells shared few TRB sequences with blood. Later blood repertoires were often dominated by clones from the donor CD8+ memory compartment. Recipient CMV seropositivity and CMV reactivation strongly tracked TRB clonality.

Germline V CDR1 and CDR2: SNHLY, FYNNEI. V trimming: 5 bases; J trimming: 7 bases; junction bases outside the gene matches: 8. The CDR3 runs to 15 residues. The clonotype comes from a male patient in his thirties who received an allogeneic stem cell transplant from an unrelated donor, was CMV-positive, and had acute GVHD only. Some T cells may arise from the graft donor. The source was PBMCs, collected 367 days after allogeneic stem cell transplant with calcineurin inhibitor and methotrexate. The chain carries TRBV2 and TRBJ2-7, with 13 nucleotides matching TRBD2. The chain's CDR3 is CASSRTSGSPWEQYF. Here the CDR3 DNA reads TGTGCCAGCAGTCGGACTAGCGGGAGTCCGTGGGAGCAGTACTTC. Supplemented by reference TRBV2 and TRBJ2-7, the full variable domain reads EPEVTQTPSHQVTQMGQEVILRCVPISNHLYFYWYRQILGQKVEFLVSFYNNEISEKSEIFDDQFSVERPDGSNFTLKIRSTKLEDSAMYFCASSRTSGSPWEQYFGPGTRLTVT.